This TCR beta chain is drawn from a study of graft-versus-host responses after intestinal transplantation. Across the study: Isolated intestinal, liver-intestinal, or multivisceral transplants had been given to the recipients. The study gave all recipients anti-thymocyte globulin induction, then tacrolimus and steroids for about three years. Notes on the study in general: Maximum circulating GvH clone levels tracked with early post-transplant HvG decreases. Recipient bone marrow held GvH clones, some seen earlier in ileum or blood.

Clones were read by immunoSEQ multiplex PCR, and TCRdb kept only the in-frame ones, dropping some. The sample yields 90,000 to 150,000 clones, approximately 95% seen once. A note on this clone: Antigen specificity is unknown.

This CDR3 comprises 15 residues. Germline CDR1 and CDR2: MNHNS and SASEGT. With 2 bases removed from V and 3 bases from J, the gap between germline ends came to 14 bases. This TCR was recovered from a human donor who received an intestinal transplant. The V gene is TRBV6-1, the J gene TRBJ2-7; D uncertain. This material consisted of unstimulated CD8+ T cells sorted from spleen or lymph node cells, taken before intestinal transplant. CDR3 DNA sequence: TGTGCCAGCAGTGAATGGTCAACCCTGGGCTACGAGCAGTACTTC. Encoded protein: CASSEWSTLGYEQYF.